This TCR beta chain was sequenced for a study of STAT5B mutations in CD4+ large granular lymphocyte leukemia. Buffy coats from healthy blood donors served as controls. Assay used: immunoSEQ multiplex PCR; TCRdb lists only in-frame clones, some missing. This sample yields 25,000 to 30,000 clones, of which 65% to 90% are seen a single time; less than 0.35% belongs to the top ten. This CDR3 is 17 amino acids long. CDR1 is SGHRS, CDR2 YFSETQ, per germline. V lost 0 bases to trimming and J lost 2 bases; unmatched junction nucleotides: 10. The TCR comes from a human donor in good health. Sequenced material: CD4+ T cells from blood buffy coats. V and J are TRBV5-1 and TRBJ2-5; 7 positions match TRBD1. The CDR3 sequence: CASSLGRQGRIQETQYF. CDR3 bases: TGCGCCAGCAGCTTGGGTCGACAGGGCCGTATACAAGAGACCCAGTACTTC.